This T cell receptor (beta chain) was captured in a study of T cells expressing NK-cell markers. Study information: HCMV seropositivity marked seven of the eight sequenced donors; one was seronegative. General observations from the study: Dominant NKG2C+ clonotype frequencies of 1.0-7.0% of CD8+ T cells were measured in roughly 6 donors.

TCRdb reprocessed the 5' RACE reads and reports one entry per CDR3 protein, with no DNA. The specimen's table records roughly 380,000 distinct CDR3 sequences. In germline, CDR1 is SGHRS, CDR2 YFSETQ. The CDR3 consists of 16 residues. A remark on this clonotype: The antigen remains unidentified.

The clonotype was recovered from a man aged 18-70 years in good health. Sequenced: blood T cells: a sorted CD56 or NKG2C T cell subset, CD4+ or CD8+ T cells, or bulk PBMC T cells (not recorded which). V usage is TRBV5-1 and J usage is TRBJ2-3; lacking DNA, the TRBD1 call made by TCRdb goes unchecked. The CDR3 sequence: CASSLGVWGRGDTQYF.